The 22 T cell receptor beta chains presented below share a single source sample, sequenced in a study of HIV-infected children after antiretroviral therapy interruption. Specified treatment: PENTA 11 planned treatment interruption arm or continuous ART arm. RNA-based 3' RACE libraries used unique molecular identifiers. Using its own MiXCR run on the 3' RACE reads, TCRdb lists one record per CDR3 protein. The sample has roughly 7,300 distinct CDR3 sequences, 15% to 20% seen once. Sequences were derived from CD45RO+ CD8+ T cells from PBMCs, pooled from several time points, sampled from a donor given antiretroviral therapy, either interrupted or continuous. The subset here: memory CD8+ CD45RO+ CD45RA- T cells. These receptors were collected from a pool of human donors with HIV.

This clonotype came up many times. The chain carries TRBV12-3 or TRBV12-4 and TRBJ2-3; a weak D match, TRBD1 (6 bases). The germline V and J ends were trimmed by 5 bases and 3 bases, with 15 bases remaining between them. CDR3 length: 15 residues. The CDR3 is CASSRQGRGTDTQYF. In DNA form, the CDR3 reads TGTGCCAGCAGTCGTCAGGGGCGAGGGACAGATACGCAGTATTTT.

This clonotype was seen at least ten times. The genes are TRBV27 and TRBJ1-2; D unclear. The CDR3 has 13 amino acids. V lost 6 bases and J lost 0, with 8 bases in between. Per germline, CDR1 MNHEY and CDR2 SMNVEV (reference sequence). For the CDR3, the DNA is TGTGCCAGCAGAGCGACGGCTAACTATGGCTACACCTTC. Amino acids: CASRATANYGYTF.

By proportion, this clonotype is medium-sized. The CDR3 nucleotides read TGTGCCAGCAGTTTAGAGCACGGGGTAGGCTCCTACAATGAGCAGTTCTTC. Translating it yields CASSLEHGVGSYNEQFF. The J gene is TRBJ2-1, the V gene TRBV12-3 or TRBV12-4, with D possibly being TRBD2 (5 bases). V lost 1 base to trimming and J lost 0 bases, with 13 bases between them. This CDR3 is 17 amino acids long.

This clonotype was recorded at least ten times. The chain recombines TRBV5-1 with TRBJ2-6; D unclear. The CDR3 sequence is 13 residues long. V dropped 4 bases and J dropped 1 base, with 3 bases sitting between them. CDR1 is SGHRS and CDR2 is YFSETQ in the germline V gene. The CDR3 sequence: CASSESGANVLTF. The CDR3 DNA reads TGCGCCAGCAGCGAGTCTGGGGCCAACGTCCTGACTTTC.

This clonotype has ten or more counts. The CDR3 coding sequence is TGTGCCAGCAAGTACTACGAGCAGTACTTC. Translation: CASKYYEQYF. This rearrangement joins TRBV27 to TRBJ2-7; D call uncertain. CDR1 is MNHEY, CDR2 SMNVEV, per germline (reference sequence). Trimming removed 7 bases at V and 3 bases at J, with 4 bases between. The CDR3 is made up of 10 amino acids.

By frequency in the sample, this clonotype is medium-sized. The chain couples TRBV20-1 to TRBJ1-5, with unresolved D. The CDR3 runs 13 residues. Trimming left V 7 bases short and J 0 bases short, with 10 bases between. The germline gives CDR1 DFQATT, CDR2 SNEGSKA (reference sequence). The CDR3 here is CSGGSNSNQPQHF. The CDR3 region has the DNA TGCAGTGGAGGATCAAATAGCAATCAGCCCCAGCATTTT.

In this sample, this clonotype turned up many times. The CDR3 spells CSVAPGEREQYF. CDR3 bases: TGCAGCGTTGCGCCAGGGGAACGAGAGCAGTACTTC. The chain employs TRBV29-1 and TRBJ2-7, with D possibly TRBD1 on 6 matching bases. V lost 4 bases and J 7 bases, leaving 14 bases between the germline ends. Germline-derived CDR1 and CDR2 are SQVTM and ANQGSEA. This CDR3 has 12 amino acids.

This clonotype was counted ten times or more. The rearrangement joins TRBV5-5 to TRBJ2-6; weak D call: TRBD2 (6 bases). The CDR3 spans 20 residues. Trimming stripped 0 bases from V and 4 bases from J, with 23 bases between. Germline CDR1 and CDR2: SGHKS and YYEKEE (reference sequence). CDR3 residues: CASSLVPAGRVGGGANVLTF. The CDR3 region has the DNA TGTGCCAGCAGCTTGGTCCCAGCCGGCAGGGTGGGAGGAGGGGCCAACGTCCTGACTTTC.

This chain's CDR3 is CASSDSEGADEQFF. CDR3 DNA: TGTGCCAGCAGTGACTCGGAGGGGGCGGATGAGCAGTTCTTC. V is TRBV6-4 and J is TRBJ2-1, with D possibly being TRBD1 (7 bases). Trimming removed 0 bases at V and 8 bases at J, with 11 bases between. Germline V lookup: CDR1 MRHNA, CDR2 SNTAGT. The CDR3 loop spans 14 amino acids.

At least ten counts were recorded for this clonotype. The genes are TRBV7-4 and TRBJ2-5; maybe TRBD1 (5 bases). The V end was cut by 7 bases, the J end by 2 bases, with 11 bases between. The CDR3 runs to 13 residues. Germline values: CDR1 SGHVT, CDR2 SQSDAQ. DNA of the CDR3: TGTGCCAGCATCCCCAGGGCTCAAGAGACCCAGTACTTC. Translated, it gives CASIPRAQETQYF.

V and J are TRBV12-3 or TRBV12-4 and TRBJ2-5; no reliable D call. The CDR3 has 14 amino acids. Trimming removed 5 bases at V and 2 bases at J, with 12 bases between. This chain's CDR3 is CASSPGSKQETQYF. The CDR3 DNA follows: TGTGCCAGCAGTCCCGGATCCAAACAAGAGACCCAGTACTTC.

The sample holds many counts of this clonotype. V is TRBV2 and J is TRBJ2-2; D unclear. CDR3 length equals 12 residues. The V and J ends lost 6 bases and 3 bases respectively, with 5 bases between them. Germline V gene lookup returns CDR1 SNHLY and CDR2 FYNNEI. The CDR3 sequence: CASRYYTGELFF. CDR3 bases: TGTGCCAGCAGGTACTACACCGGGGAGCTGTTTTTT.

The table lists this clonotype with many counts. The rearrangement uses TRBV2 and TRBJ2-5; 9 bases are shared with TRBD2. Germline assignment: CDR1 SNHLY and CDR2 FYNNEI. This CDR3 has 16 residues. With V trimmed by 7 bases and J by 0 bases, 9 bases remained unmatched. In DNA form, the CDR3 reads TGTGCCAGCACCGTCCCCGAGCGGGGGGACCAAGAGACCCAGTACTTC. This sequence encodes CASTVPERGDQETQYF. Using reference TRBV2 and TRBJ2-5 for the parts outside the CDR3, the full variable domain is EPEVTQTPSHQVTQMGQEVILRCVPISNHLYFYWYRQILGQKVEFLVSFYNNEISEKSEIFDDQFSVERPDGSNFTLKIRSTKLEDSAMYFCASTVPERGDQETQYFGPGTRLLVL.

This clonotype is labeled medium-sized. The chain employs TRBV6-5 and TRBJ1-1; TRBD1 is a possible D gene (6 bases). Deletions cut 6 bases from V and 2 bases from J, with 10 bases between. The germline V gene has CDR1 MNHEY and CDR2 SVGAGI. This CDR3 region has 13 residues. CDR3 in DNA: TGTGCCAGCAGGAAACAGGGCAACACTGAAGCTTTCTTT. Translated, it gives CASRKQGNTEAFF.

This clonotype was detected many times. V gene TRBV7-2 combines with J gene TRBJ2-5; D is unresolved. V lost 2 bases and J lost 2, with 9 bases in between. Per germline, CDR1 SGHTA and CDR2 FQGNSA. The CDR3 runs 14 residues. The CDR3 region has the DNA TGTGCCAGCAGCTTAAGACGGCCGCAAGAGACCCAGTACTTC. This translates into CASSLRRPQETQYF.

The chain joins TRBV9 to TRBJ1-1, with a tentative D call TRBD1 (6 bases). CDR1 and CDR2 from the germline V gene are SGDLS and YYNGEE. Trimming removed 0 bases at V and 8 bases at J, with 14 bases between. This CDR3 contains 14 residues. The CDR3 is CASSVVGGIGEAFF. CDR3 nucleotides: TGTGCCAGCAGCGTAGTAGGGGGTATTGGGGAAGCTTTCTTT.

This clonotype counts as large. The chain combines TRBV7-6 with TRBJ1-3; 8 bases fit TRBD1. Germline CDR1 SGHVS, CDR2 FNYEAQ. This CDR3 has 16 amino acids. V shed 2 bases and J 2 bases; nucleotides not matched to a gene: 5. CDR3 in DNA: TGTGCCAGCAGCTTAAGCGGACAGGGACCTGGAAACACCATATATTTT. It specifies CASSLSGQGPGNTIYF.

This clonotype has at least ten counts. The chain uses TRBV20-1 and TRBJ2-5; 7 bases agree with TRBD2. Germline CDR1 reads DFQATT; CDR2 reads SNEGSKA (reference sequence). V lost 6 bases to trimming and J lost 8 bases; unmatched junction nucleotides: 12. This CDR3 region has 13 residues. The CDR3 DNA reads as TGCAGTGCCCAGATTGGGACGGGAGGTACCCAGTACTTC. Its protein product is CSAQIGTGGTQYF.

The V call is TRBV18, the J call TRBJ2-7; D not certain. The CDR3 spans 13 residues. Germline V CDR1 and CDR2: KGHSH, LQKENI. The V end was cut by 0 bases, the J end by 5 bases, with 8 bases between. The CDR3 region is CASSPPKGHEQYF. DNA of the CDR3: TGTGCCAGCTCACCACCGAAGGGCCACGAGCAGTACTTC.

This clonotype was counted many times. The genes are TRBV12-3 or TRBV12-4 and TRBJ2-2; D is uncertain. The V end was cut by 3 bases, the J end by 0 bases, with 14 bases between. This CDR3 region has 17 residues. In DNA form, the CDR3 reads TGTGCCAGCAGTTTCTATAAGTGGAACGCGAACACCGGGGAGCTGTTTTTT. Translation: CASSFYKWNANTGELFF.

The CDR3 reads CASSLSEVSSYEQYF. The CDR3 DNA sequence: TGTGCCAGCTCACTAAGTGAGGTGAGCTCCTACGAGCAGTACTTC. The chain joins TRBV18 to TRBJ2-7, with D uncertain. Trimming cost V 4 bases and J 0 bases, with 13 bases left between them. Germline values: CDR1 KGHSH, CDR2 LQKENI. This CDR3 region has 15 residues. Drawing the rest from reference TRBV18 and TRBJ2-7, the complete variable domain is NAGVMQNPRHLVRRRGQEARLRCSPMKGHSHVYWYRQLPEEGLKFMVYLQKENIIDESGMPKERFSAEFPKEGPSILRIQQVVRGDSAAYFCASSLSEVSSYEQYFGPGTRLTVT.

The chain uses TRBV18 and TRBJ2-1, with D tentatively TRBD1 (5 bases). CDR3 length: 17 residues. The V and J ends lost 2 bases and 3 bases respectively, with 17 bases between them. Germline CDR1 reads KGHSH; CDR2 reads LQKENI. The CDR3, as DNA: TGTGCCAGCTCACCAAATAGTCGGCAGGGAATCTACAATGAGCAGTTCTTC. This gives the protein CASSPNSRQGIYNEQFF.